The T cell receptor (beta chain) described here comes from a study of shared clonotypes between healthy human individuals. Sequencing was performed with immunoSEQ multiplex PCR; in TCRdb, only in-frame clones are kept and a portion is missing. The sample has around 2.5 million clones, approximately 94% seen once. V was clipped by 1 base and J by 0 bases, with 9 bases between them. CDR3 length: 15 amino acids. Germline V gives CDR1 SGHTA, CDR2 FQGTGA. V gene TRBV7-3 combines with J gene TRBJ2-5; D is possibly TRBD1 or TRBD2 (5 bases each). The specimen sequenced was naive CD4+ T cells from PBMCs. Subset defined: CD45RA+ positively selected. The TCR sequence derives from a young man in good health. Some clones in this sample may be carry-over from other donors' samples. The chain's CDR3 is CASSLKWGYQETQYF. As DNA, the CDR3 is TGTGCCAGCAGCTTAAAATGGGGGTACCAAGAGACCCAGTACTTC.